The entry that follows covers one T cell receptor beta chain sequence. The antigen it binds to is not known. Per-base quality was not reported, and no clone a single base away is much larger than it. These data belong to a study of PD-L1 blockade in urothelial cancer (dated by TCRdb to the late 2010s). For the wider study: All patients started therapy around 2014 and received atezolizumab 1,200 mg intravenously every 3 weeks. Twenty-five of 29 patients were identified as males with urothelial cancer of bladder origin, and a prior smoking history was reported by 18 of 29 patients. Patients had an ECOG performance status of 0 or 1 and had received between 0 and 3 prior chemotherapy regimens. Blood samples were analyzed at two time points: 3 weeks after treatment start (second dose) and 6 weeks after treatment start. Blood samples yielded a median of 141,255 T cells and tens of thousands of unique TCRs, with median clonality around 0.084. The study was an exploratory multi-omic analysis of somatic, immune and clinical correlates of response to PD-L1 blockade with atezolizumab in urothelial cancer. Pretreatment tumor samples, along with matched peripheral blood collected serially before and after atezolizumab treatment, underwent TCR sequencing. Durable clinical benefit was defined as a progression-free survival longer than 6 months, and TCR features were additionally tested against progression-free survival and overall survival. In the same patients, pretreatment tumors underwent whole exome sequencing and RNA sequencing in addition to TCR sequencing. Roughly ten patients achieved durable clinical benefit and approximately 20 did not. Pretreatment blood TCR-seq was available for about 27 patients, at least one posttreatment blood collection was obtained for 24 patients, and tumor TCR-seq was available for 24 patients.

A total of under 30 patients with locally advanced or metastatic urothelial carcinoma, treated at Memorial Sloan Kettering on a trial protocol, made up the cohort. Peripheral blood mononuclear cells were collected pretreatment and during treatment, at between 1 and 8 total time points per patient. The Qiagen DNeasy Blood extraction kit was used to purify genomic DNA from total PBMCs and tumor samples. PBMCs were collected pretreatment and during treatment, and were isolated and stored as previously described. Study-wide findings and limitations: At 3 weeks after the start of treatment, tumor-associated TCR clones in peripheral blood had expanded more in patients with durable benefit (n ≈ 20, p = 0.022). Small sample size (n of about 30) and many exploratory analyses mean the results are intended to be hypothesis-generating. Improved progression-free and overall survival was associated with having pretreatment peripheral blood TCR clonality below the median.

Synthetic TCR analog templates were spiked into each PCR to estimate absolute template abundance from read counts. Using the immunoSEQ assay, TCRbeta CDR3 regions were amplified from genomic DNA with bias-controlled V and J gene primers. Rearranged TCRbeta segments were sequenced at approximately 20X coverage. The authors' analysis ran thus. Clustering was used to correct sequencing errors, and CDR3s were annotated against IMGT to assign V, D and J genes. Out-of-frame and stop-codon sequences were excluded, and only productive TCRbeta rearrangements were used in downstream analyses. Clonality was computed as one minus Shannon entropy normalized by the log of the number of unique productive sequences. Clones differing between time points or between blood and tumor were identified by Fisher's exact test with Benjamini-Hochberg correction at adjusted p below 0.01. TCRdb limited this immuneACCESS table to in-frame rearrangements with V and J called. A share of clones is missing; checked studies link under half to unresolved V genes, and the rest is unexplained. For V, J and clone size, that table is used; D and trimming come from the DNA. The sample records some 60,000 clones, around 83% of which are singletons. Under 3% of the sample goes to the ten largest clones.

Sequences were derived from PBMCs, sampled around atezolizumab (anti-PD-L1) treatment. The clonotype originates from a man aged 45 to 65 with urothelial cancer.

The nucleotide sequence is given as TGTGCCAGTAGCACCGGGACTAGCGGGGGTGAGCAGTTCTTC. Translated, this gives CASSTGTSGGEQFF. In this chain, TRBV19 is recombined with TRBJ2-1, with TRBD2 matching 14 junction bases. The cysteine opens and the phenylalanine closes a CDR3 of 14 amino acids. The retained sequence is limited to the CDR3, 42 bases, with the frame set at the first base. From the germline V gene (reference sequence), CDR1 is LNHDA and CDR2 is SQIVND. Trimmed from V: 6 bases; trimmed from J: 9 bases; junction bases lacking a gene match: 4.